This passage covers 12 T cell receptor beta chains from one sample sequenced in a study of blood T cells in healthy people across ages. Combining a sample-barcoded 5' primer with a J-beta primer mix, a second PCR ran for about 6 to 11 cycles. TCRdb ran MiXCR on the 5' RACE reads and lists one entry per CDR3 protein. The sample shows roughly 1.9 million distinct CDR3 sequences, approximately 39% of them seen only once. What was sequenced was blood. These receptors all come from a human donor in good health.

The chain recombines TRBV5-6 with TRBJ1-2; tentative D call: TRBD1 (5 bases). Germline V gene sequence: CDR1 SGHDT, CDR2 YYEEEE. There are 13 residues in the CDR3. V shed 3 bases and J shed 3 bases, with 9 bases lying between them. The CDR3 here is CASSSWDDYGYTF. The CDR3 DNA reads as TGTGCCAGCAGCTCTTGGGACGACTATGGCTACACCTTC.

This clonotype was counted between two and nine times. V and J are TRBV6-1 and TRBJ2-7; D not certain. Germline V gives CDR1 MNHNS, CDR2 SASEGT. The ends were cut back, 3 bases at V and 4 bases at J, with 4 bases in the middle. The CDR3 contains 11 residues. CDR3 nucleotides: TGTGCCAGCAGTGAGTGGTACGAGCAGTACTTC. Its protein is CASSEWYEQYF.

With regard to this clonotype: This CDR3 is missing its conserved last phenylalanine or tryptophan, likely due to a read error. This chain joins TRBV7-9 and TRBJ1-1; unclear D gene. Per germline, CDR1 SEHNR and CDR2 FQNEAQ (reference sequence). V lost 5 bases and J 6 bases, leaving 7 bases between the germline ends. This CDR3 region has 11 residues. The CDR3 DNA follows: TGTGCCAGCAGCCCGGAAGCTGAAGCTTTCTGT. Translated, it gives CASSPEAEAFC.

This clonotype was counted between two and nine times. The chain couples TRBV12-3 or TRBV12-4 to TRBJ1-5; TRBD1 aligns across 7 bases. The CDR3 is 15 amino acids. The ends lost 6 bases at V and 4 bases at J; junction bases unmatched: 9. DNA of the CDR3: TGTGCCAGCAGCCTCACAGGGGTCTCAAATCAGCCCCAGCATTTT. It specifies CASSLTGVSNQPQHF.

The table lists this clonotype with a few counts. A junction end diverges from the germline sequence, so it may reflect a read error. The J gene is TRBJ2-1, the V gene TRBV5-6; TRBD2 matches at 9 bases. The CDR3 consists of 15 residues. The germline gives CDR1 SGHDT, CDR2 YYEEEE. The CDR3 spells CASSLGTSAYDEQFF. CDR3 nucleotides: TGTGCCAGCAGCTTGGGGACTAGCGCCTACGATGAGCAGTTCTTC.

In this sample, this clonotype turned up a few times. V gene TRBV4-1 combines with J gene TRBJ1-5; tentative D call: TRBD1 (5 bases). The germline V gene has CDR1 MGHRA and CDR2 YSYEKL. V was clipped by 0 bases and J by 5 bases, with 17 bases between them. The CDR3 totals 17 residues. CDR3 sequence: CASSQELRISGDQPQHF. The CDR3, as DNA: TGCGCCAGCAGCCAAGAATTGAGGATTTCGGGGGATCAGCCCCAGCATTTT.

The chain links TRBV12-3 or TRBV12-4 to TRBJ2-7; 10 nucleotides match TRBD2. The J call is in doubt because the DNA end fits TRBJ2-5 better. The CDR3 sequence is 15 residues long. The CDR3 DNA reads TGTGCCAGCACCAAGTCAATGGGACTAGCGGAGACCCAGTACTTC. Its translation: CASTKSMGLAETQYF.

The chain employs TRBV28 and TRBJ1-4; D is perhaps TRBD1 (6 bases). Germline lookup yields CDR1 MDHEN and CDR2 SYDVKM. V lost 4 bases and J 7 bases, leaving 16 bases between the germline ends. CDR3 length: 15 residues. Here the CDR3 reads CASSSAGVGREKLFF. The CDR3 coding sequence is TGTGCCAGCAGTTCCGCAGGGGTAGGTCGTGAAAAACTGTTTTTT.

The chain links TRBV7-9 to TRBJ1-2, with 8 bases matching TRBD1. Unmatched junction bases numbered 5, after V lost 0 bases and J lost 8 bases. The CDR3 runs 14 residues. Germline assignment: CDR1 SEHNR and CDR2 FQNEAQ (reference sequence). CDR3 sequence (DNA): TGTGCCAGCAGCTTAGCGATGGCAGGGGGCGGCTACACCTTC. This gives the protein CASSLAMAGGGYTF.

The J gene is TRBJ2-5, the V gene TRBV7-2; TRBD1 is a possible D gene (6 bases). The V end lost 1 base, the J end lost 5 bases, and 17 bases lay between the germline ends. The CDR3 extends over 16 amino acids. From germline, CDR1 is SGHTA and CDR2 FQGNSA. CDR3 protein: CASSLDDARGLETQYF. The CDR3 nucleotides read TGTGCCAGCAGCTTAGACGACGCCAGGGGCCTCGAGACCCAGTACTTC. The full variable domain, completed using reference TRBV7-2 and TRBJ2-5, is GAGVSQSPSNKVTEKGKDVELRCDPISGHTALYWYRQSLGQGLEFLIYFQGNSAPDKSGLPSDRFSAERTGGSVSTLTIQRTQQEDSAVYLCASSLDDARGLETQYFGPGTRLLVL.

This clonotype has a handful of counts. This chain joins TRBV5-6 and TRBJ2-1, with D hard to call. The V gene lost 0 bases and the J gene lost 7 bases, with 11 bases spanning the gap. CDR1 and CDR2 (germline): SGHDT, YYEEEE. CDR3 size: 14 residues. As DNA, the CDR3 is TGTGCCAGCAGCTTGGATCTCGTTGGGAATGAGCAGTTCTTC. It specifies CASSLDLVGNEQFF.

J is TRBJ1-1 and V is TRBV6-2 or TRBV6-3; D may be TRBD1 (6 bases). The V and J ends lost 5 bases and 4 bases respectively, with 11 bases between them. The CDR3 loop spans 13 amino acids. CDR1 is MNHEY and CDR2 is SVGEGT in the germline V gene. This CDR3 is CASSPTGFTEAFF. CDR3 coding DNA: TGTGCCAGCAGTCCCACAGGGTTCACTGAAGCTTTCTTT.